Sequencing of this T cell receptor beta chain was carried out in a study of cytomegalovirus exposure and HLA in healthy donors. As for the study in general: Within the Caucasian-associated ancestry cluster were approximately 77% of the approximately 400 genotyped donors. Notes on the study in general: According to an earlier analysis, most TCR beta V segments yielded productive rearrangements about 90% or about 30% of the time. The dataset shows that most TCR sequences were rare, while some public TCRs occurred in many donors. Some V segments could not be told apart, so they were left out, TRBV6-2 and TRBV6-3 among them.

Regarding this clone: Its antigen is still unknown.

CDR3 size: 13 residues. CDR1 WSHSY and CDR2 SAAADI come from the germline V gene. Between the trimmed V and J ends, which lost 2 bases and 3 bases, there was a span of 7 bases. PCR amplification relied on 60 Vbeta primers (plus 13 Jbeta primers). Libraries were prepared by immunoSEQ multiplex PCR; TCRdb keeps only in-frame clonotypes and omits some of them. The sample consists of under 120,000 clones, 70% to 80% of them appearing once. The chain combines TRBV10-2 with TRBJ1-1; D is unresolved. The sequence came from a man in his fifties in good health and CMV-seropositive. Sequences were obtained from PBMCs. CDR3 sequence reads: CASSESRYTEAFF. The CDR3 region has the DNA TGCGCCAGCAGTGAGAGTCGGTACACTGAAGCTTTCTTT.